This T cell receptor (beta chain) was recorded in a study of tumor-infiltrating lymphocytes in primary liver carcinoma. In this sample, this clonotype turned up many times. The germline V gene encodes CDR1 MNHEY and CDR2 SVGEGT. This CDR3 comprises 15 residues. Trimming took off 2 bases at V and 8 bases at J, with 16 bases between the two ends. RNA was extracted from whole blood without cell sorting, alongside germline DNA. From 500 ng of total RNA, TCR beta-specific cDNA was reverse-transcribed using a constant-region primer. Nested multiplex PCR, run for three rounds with slightly modified ARM-PCR, yielded TCR beta libraries. Two initial PCR rounds of around 10 cycles each paired TRBV1-TRBV30 forward primers with a C-beta reverse primer. TCRdb re-called the multiplex PCR reads through MiXCR, storing one row per CDR3 protein. The repertoire holds 310,000 or so distinct CDR3 sequences, with less than 70% as singletons.

This sequence originates from a man between 35 and 55 years old with primary liver carcinoma and hepatitis B virus infection. This chain uses TRBV6-2 or TRBV6-3 with TRBJ2-4; the D gene is possibly TRBD1 (6 bases). The specimen was peripheral blood. The CDR3 loop is CASSYLRDITHIQYF. CDR3 sequence (DNA): TGTGCCAGCAGTTACCTCCGGGACATAACTCACATTCAGTACTTC.